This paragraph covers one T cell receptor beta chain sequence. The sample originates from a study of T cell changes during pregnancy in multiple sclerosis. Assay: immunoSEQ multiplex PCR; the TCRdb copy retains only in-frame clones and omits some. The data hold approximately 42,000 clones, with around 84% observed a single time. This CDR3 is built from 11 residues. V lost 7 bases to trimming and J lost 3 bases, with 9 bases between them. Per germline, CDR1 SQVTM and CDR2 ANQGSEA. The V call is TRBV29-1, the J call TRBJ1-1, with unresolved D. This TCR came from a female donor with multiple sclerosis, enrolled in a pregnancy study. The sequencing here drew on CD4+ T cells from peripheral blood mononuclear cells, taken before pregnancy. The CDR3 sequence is CSATEYTEAFF. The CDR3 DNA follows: TGCAGCGCAACAGAGTACACTGAAGCTTTCTTT.